Detailed here is one T cell receptor beta chain. The antigen this receptor binds is unknown. Per-base quality was not reported, and no clone a single base away is much larger than it. V drops 1 base and J drops 3 bases, leaving 19 bases in between. Taken from the germline V gene, the CDR1 and CDR2 loops are SGHAT and FQNNGV. From cysteine to phenylalanine, the CDR3 is 17 amino acids long. The only DNA kept is the CDR3, 51 bases in frame from the first base. The data belong to a study of blood T cell repertoires in COVID-19 (dated by TCRdb to 2020 to 2022). Background on the whole study: Samples from collaborators originated in the United States, Italy and Spain and spanned both the acute and convalescent phases of COVID-19. The material from the prospective study consisted of cDNA or gDNA derived from T cells, B-cell-depleted T cells, or PBMCs. Deeply sampled blood TCRbeta repertoires from subjects exposed to, actively infected with, or recovered from COVID-19 were included in the dataset. The repertoires were made available in a free public database intended to serve as a resource for research on the immune response to SARS-CoV-2. Samples were obtained from the ongoing ImmuneRACE study (first 160 participants) and from some 1,300 subjects provided by 6 global collaborators. Sample metadata almost always included a de-identified subject ID, COVID-19 status, age in years and sex. HLA class I and class II types, where available, came from metadata supplied by the sample provider rather than from assay-based typing.

Participants in the prospective study were enrolled through a virtual design, were aged roughly 18 to 100 years, and lived in fewer than 30 United States geographic areas. To assign participants to cohorts, the prospective study relied on clinical history that participants themselves reported in a screening survey and a study questionnaire. In the prospective study, whole blood, serum and a nasopharyngeal or oropharyngeal swab were collected from each participant by mobile phlebotomists. Participants in the prospective study had the option to provide additional blood draws and questionnaires over a roughly 2-month period. Before DNA extraction, prospective study blood samples were shipped either frozen or at room temperature. TCRbeta CDR3 regions were amplified from genomic DNA by means of the immunoSEQ Assay, a bias-controlled multiplex PCR. The source study handled its data this way. The number of nucleated cells in each sample was estimated from the amplification of reference gene primers within the assay. To quantify the absolute abundance of each unique TCRbeta CDR3 rearrangement, sequence reads were collapsed and filtered. For each sample, productive Simpson clonality was calculated by taking the square root of Simpson's diversity index across productive rearrangements. TCRdb carries this immuneACCESS record with in-frame sequences only. Its versions omit some clonotypes, under half of them owing to an unresolved V gene in the studies checked, with the rest unexplained. The V and J calls and the clone size are those of that table, but D and trimming were determined from the DNA. For this sample the table gives about 140,000 clones, of which approximately 81% were detected only once. 4.5% to 7% of the sample rests with the top ten.

Overall results and qualifications from the work: How much clinical and demographic metadata was included differed by source and by participant, and the metadata was provided uncurated.

The chain is made from TRBV11-2 and TRBJ2-7, with TRBD2 as a weak D call on 7 bases. The receptor's source is a man aged 35 to 55 with acute COVID-19. The sample was PBMCs or T cells enriched from blood (not recorded which). The bases read TGTGCCAGCAGCTTAGTTTTCGGGGGGCGGCTACTCTACGAGCAGTACTTC. The encoded protein is CASSLVFGGRLLYEQYF.